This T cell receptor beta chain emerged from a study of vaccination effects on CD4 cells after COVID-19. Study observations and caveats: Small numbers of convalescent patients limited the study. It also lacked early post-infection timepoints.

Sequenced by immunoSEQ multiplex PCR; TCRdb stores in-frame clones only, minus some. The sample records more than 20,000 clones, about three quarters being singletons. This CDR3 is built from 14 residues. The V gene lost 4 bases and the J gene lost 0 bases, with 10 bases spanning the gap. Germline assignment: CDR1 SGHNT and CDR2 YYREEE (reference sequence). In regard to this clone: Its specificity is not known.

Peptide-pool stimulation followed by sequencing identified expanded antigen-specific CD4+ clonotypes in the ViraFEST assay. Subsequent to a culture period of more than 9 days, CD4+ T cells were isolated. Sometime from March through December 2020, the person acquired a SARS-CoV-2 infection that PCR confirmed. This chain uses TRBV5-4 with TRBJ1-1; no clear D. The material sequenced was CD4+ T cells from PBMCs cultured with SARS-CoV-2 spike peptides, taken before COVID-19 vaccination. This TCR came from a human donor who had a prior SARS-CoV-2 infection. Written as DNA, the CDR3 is TGTGCCAGCAGCCACAAAACTTTGAACACTGAAGCTTTCTTT. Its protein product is CASSHKTLNTEAFF.